This paragraph covers one TCR beta chain sequence. Authors' methods: Reference gene primer amplification gave nucleated cell count estimates. Clones were sequenced by immunoSEQ multiplex PCR, and TCRdb holds only the in-frame ones, with some missing. V, J and clone size reflect that table, while D and trimming were determined from the DNA. The sample comprises 200,000 to 300,000 clones, 80% to 90% of which are singletons, and about 1.3% rests with the top ten. This entry is derived from a study of blood T cell repertoires in COVID-19. Across the whole study: Samples representing acute and convalescent COVID-19 were sourced from the United States, Italy and Spain. T cells, B-cell-depleted T cells, or PBMCs supplied cDNA or gDNA.

CDR1 is MNHEY and CDR2 is SVGEGT in the germline V gene. The CDR3 has 15 residues. After removal of 2 bases from V and 3 bases from J, the junction contained 7 bases not matched to a gene. The origin of this receptor is a man older than 75 with acute or convalescent COVID-19. The chain uses TRBV6-2 or TRBV6-3 and TRBJ2-7; 7 positions agree with TRBD1. The sample was peripheral blood. CDR3 bases: TGTGCCAGCAGTTACGTGAGACAGGGAAACTACGAGCAGTACTTC. It yields the protein CASSYVRQGNYEQYF.